Listed here are 2 T cell receptor beta chains from one sample, sequenced in a study of blood T cell repertoires in COVID-19. Assay used: immunoSEQ multiplex PCR; TCRdb lists only in-frame clones, some missing. The sample consists of about 200,000 clones, around 84% of them appearing once. Specimen: peripheral blood. Every receptor here comes from a human donor in a cohort sampled during active COVID-19.

The rearrangement links TRBV28 to TRBJ2-3; unclear D gene. Germline V lookup: CDR1 MDHEN, CDR2 SYDVKM. V shed 7 bases and J shed 7 bases, with 12 bases lying between them. The CDR3 loop spans 12 amino acids. DNA of the CDR3: TGTGCCAGCACAGCCTGGAGACATACGCAGTATTTT. This encodes CASTAWRHTQYF.

The chain employs TRBV2 and TRBJ2-2; D perhaps matches TRBD1 (7 bases). Germline CDR1 and CDR2: SNHLY and FYNNEI. Trimming stripped 0 bases from V and 5 bases from J, with 16 bases between. This CDR3 is built from 17 residues. The CDR3 is CASSEALQGGYTGELFF. DNA of the CDR3: TGTGCCAGCAGTGAAGCGCTTCAGGGGGGTTATACCGGGGAGCTGTTTTTT.